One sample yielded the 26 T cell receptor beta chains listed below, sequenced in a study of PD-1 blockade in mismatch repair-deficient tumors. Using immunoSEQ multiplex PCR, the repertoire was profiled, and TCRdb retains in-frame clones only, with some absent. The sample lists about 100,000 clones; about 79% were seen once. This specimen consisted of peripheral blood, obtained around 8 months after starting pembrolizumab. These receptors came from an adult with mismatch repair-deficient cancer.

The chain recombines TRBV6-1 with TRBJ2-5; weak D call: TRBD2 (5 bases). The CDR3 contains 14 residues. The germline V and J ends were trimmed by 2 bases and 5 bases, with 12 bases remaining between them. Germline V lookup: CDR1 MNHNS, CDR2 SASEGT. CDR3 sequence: CASSESPKRETQYF. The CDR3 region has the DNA TGTGCCAGCAGTGAATCCCCGAAGCGGGAGACCCAGTACTTC.

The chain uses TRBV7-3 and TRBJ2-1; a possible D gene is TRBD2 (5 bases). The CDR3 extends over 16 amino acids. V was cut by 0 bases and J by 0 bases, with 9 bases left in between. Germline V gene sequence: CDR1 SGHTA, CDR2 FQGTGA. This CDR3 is CASSLTSDNSYNEQFF. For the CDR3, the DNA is TGTGCCAGCAGCTTAACTAGCGACAACTCCTACAATGAGCAGTTCTTC.

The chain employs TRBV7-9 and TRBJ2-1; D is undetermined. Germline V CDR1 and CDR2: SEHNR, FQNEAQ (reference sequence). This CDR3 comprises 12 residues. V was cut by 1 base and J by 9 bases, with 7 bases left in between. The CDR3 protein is CASSLVSGEQFF. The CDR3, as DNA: TGTGCCAGCAGCTTAGTTAGTGGTGAGCAGTTCTTC.

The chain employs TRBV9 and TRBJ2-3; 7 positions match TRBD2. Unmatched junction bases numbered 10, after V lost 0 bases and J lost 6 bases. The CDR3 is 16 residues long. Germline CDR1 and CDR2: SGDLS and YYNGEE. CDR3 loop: CASSVGGGATLDTQYF. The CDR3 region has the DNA TGTGCCAGCAGCGTAGGGGGAGGGGCCACACTGGATACGCAGTATTTT. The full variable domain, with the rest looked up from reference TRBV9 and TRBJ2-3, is DSGVTQTPKHLITATGQRVTLRCSPRSGDLSVYWYQQSLDQGLQFLIQYYNGEERAKGNILERFSAQQFPDLHSELNLSSLELGDSALYFCASSVGGGATLDTQYFGPGTRLTVL.

The CDR3 nucleotides read TGTGCCAGTATCGACGGGGGCCTCGACTATGGCTACACCTTC. It translates to CASIDGGLDYGYTF. J is TRBJ1-2 and V is TRBV19; TRBD1 is a possible D gene (6 bases). CDR1 is LNHDA and CDR2 is SQIVND in the germline V gene (reference sequence). V was trimmed by 7 bases and J by 3 bases, leaving 15 bases between them. The CDR3 covers 14 residues.

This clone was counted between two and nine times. The CDR3 is CASSVASLGQQYF. In DNA, the CDR3 is TGTGCCAGCAGCGTAGCGTCTTTGGGGCAGCAGTACTTC. The chain couples TRBV9 to TRBJ2-7; TRBD1 is a possible D gene (5 bases). Trimming left V 0 bases short and J 8 bases short, with 12 bases between. This CDR3 has 13 amino acids. Germline V gives CDR1 SGDLS, CDR2 YYNGEE.

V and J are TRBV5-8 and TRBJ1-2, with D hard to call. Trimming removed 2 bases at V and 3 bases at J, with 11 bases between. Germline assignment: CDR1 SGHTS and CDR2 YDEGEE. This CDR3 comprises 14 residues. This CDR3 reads CASSFAFSYYGYTF. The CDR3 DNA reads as TGTGCCAGCAGCTTCGCCTTCAGCTACTATGGCTACACCTTC.

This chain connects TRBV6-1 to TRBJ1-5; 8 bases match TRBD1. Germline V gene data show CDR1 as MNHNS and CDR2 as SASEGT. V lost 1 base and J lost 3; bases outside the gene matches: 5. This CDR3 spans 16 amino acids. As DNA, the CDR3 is TGTGCCAGCAGTGAAGGTGTGGGACAGGCCAATCAGCCCCAGCATTTT. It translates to CASSEGVGQANQPQHF.

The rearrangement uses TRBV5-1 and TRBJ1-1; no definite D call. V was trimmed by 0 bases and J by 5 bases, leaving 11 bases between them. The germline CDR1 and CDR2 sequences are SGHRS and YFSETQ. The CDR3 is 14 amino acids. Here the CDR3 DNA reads TGCGCCAGCAGCTTGGTTAGTTCCGGGACTGAAGCTTTCTTT. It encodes CASSLVSSGTEAFF.

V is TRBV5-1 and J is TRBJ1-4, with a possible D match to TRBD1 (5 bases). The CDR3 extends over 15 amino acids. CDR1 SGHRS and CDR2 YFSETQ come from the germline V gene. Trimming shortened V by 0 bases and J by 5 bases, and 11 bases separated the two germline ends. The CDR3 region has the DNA TGCGCCAGCAGCTTGGATGGGACTCAAAATGAAAAACTGTTTTTT. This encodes CASSLDGTQNEKLFF.

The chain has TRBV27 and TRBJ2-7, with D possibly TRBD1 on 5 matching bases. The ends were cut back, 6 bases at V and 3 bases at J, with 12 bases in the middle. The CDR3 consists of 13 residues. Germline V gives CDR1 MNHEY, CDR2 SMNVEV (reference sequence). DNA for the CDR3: TGTGCCAGCAGGGGAACAAGGGGCTACGAGCAGTACTTC. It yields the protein CASRGTRGYEQYF.

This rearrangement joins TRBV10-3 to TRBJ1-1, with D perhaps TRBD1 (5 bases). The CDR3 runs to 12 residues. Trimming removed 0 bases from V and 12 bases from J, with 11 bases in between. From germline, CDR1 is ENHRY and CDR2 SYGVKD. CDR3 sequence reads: CAISESQGWPFF. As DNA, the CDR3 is TGTGCCATCAGTGAGTCGCAGGGATGGCCTTTCTTT.

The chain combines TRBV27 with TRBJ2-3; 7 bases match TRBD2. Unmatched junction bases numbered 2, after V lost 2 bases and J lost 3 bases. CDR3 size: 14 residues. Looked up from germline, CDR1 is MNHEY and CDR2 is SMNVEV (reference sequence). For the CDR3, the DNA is TGTGCCAGCAGTTTAAGGGGAGGGACAGATACGCAGTATTTT. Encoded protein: CASSLRGGTDTQYF.

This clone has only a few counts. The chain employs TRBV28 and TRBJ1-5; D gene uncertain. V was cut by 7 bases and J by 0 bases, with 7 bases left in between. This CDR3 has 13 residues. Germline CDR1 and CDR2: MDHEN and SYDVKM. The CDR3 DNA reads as TGTGCCAGCATGGAGGTTAGCAATCAGCCCCAGCATTTT. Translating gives CASMEVSNQPQHF.

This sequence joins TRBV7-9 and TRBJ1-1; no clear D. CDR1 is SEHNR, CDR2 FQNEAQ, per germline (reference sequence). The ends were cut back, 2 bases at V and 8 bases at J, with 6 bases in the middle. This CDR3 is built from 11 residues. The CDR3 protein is CASSLTEEAFF. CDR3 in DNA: TGTGCCAGCAGCTTAACAGAGGAAGCTTTCTTT.

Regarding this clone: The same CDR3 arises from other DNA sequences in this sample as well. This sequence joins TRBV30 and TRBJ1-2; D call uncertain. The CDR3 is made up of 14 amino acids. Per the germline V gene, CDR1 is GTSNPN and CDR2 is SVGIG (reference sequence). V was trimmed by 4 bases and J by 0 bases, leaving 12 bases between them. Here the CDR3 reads CAWTDRGTNYGYTF. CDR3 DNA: TGTGCCTGGACCGACCGGGGAACTAACTATGGCTACACCTTC.

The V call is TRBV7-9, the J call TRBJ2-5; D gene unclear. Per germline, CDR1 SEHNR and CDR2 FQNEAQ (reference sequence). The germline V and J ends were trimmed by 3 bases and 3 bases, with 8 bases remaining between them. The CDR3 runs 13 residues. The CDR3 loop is CASSFTEEETQYF. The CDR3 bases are TGTGCCAGCAGCTTTACAGAGGAAGAGACCCAGTACTTC.

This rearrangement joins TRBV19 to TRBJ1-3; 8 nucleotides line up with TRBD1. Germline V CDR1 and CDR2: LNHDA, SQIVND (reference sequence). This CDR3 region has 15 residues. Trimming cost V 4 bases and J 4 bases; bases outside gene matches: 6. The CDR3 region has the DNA TGTGCCAGTAGTAGCCAGGGGGCTTTCGGAAACACCATATATTTT. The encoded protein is CASSSQGAFGNTIYF.

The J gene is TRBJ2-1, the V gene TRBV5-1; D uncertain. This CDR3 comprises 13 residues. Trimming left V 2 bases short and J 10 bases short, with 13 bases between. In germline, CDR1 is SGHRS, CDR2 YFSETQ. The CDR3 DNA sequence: TGCGCCAGCAGCTTCACCGACTCGTCCGAGCAGTTCTTC. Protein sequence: CASSFTDSSEQFF.

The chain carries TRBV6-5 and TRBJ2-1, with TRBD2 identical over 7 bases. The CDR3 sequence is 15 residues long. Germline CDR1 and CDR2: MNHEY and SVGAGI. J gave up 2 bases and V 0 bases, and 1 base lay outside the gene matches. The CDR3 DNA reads TGTGCCAGCAGTTACTCCGGGGGGACCTACAATGAGCAGTTCTTC. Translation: CASSYSGGTYNEQFF.

The CDR3 nucleotides are TGTGCCAGCACGCCCCGGGGGCCCTACGAGCAGTACTTC. Encoded protein: CASTPRGPYEQYF. The chain employs TRBV28 and TRBJ2-7; D may correspond to TRBD1 or TRBD2 (6 bases each). Germline V gene data show CDR1 as MDHEN and CDR2 as SYDVKM. Trimming cost V 7 bases and J 2 bases, with 12 bases left between them. The CDR3 totals 13 residues.

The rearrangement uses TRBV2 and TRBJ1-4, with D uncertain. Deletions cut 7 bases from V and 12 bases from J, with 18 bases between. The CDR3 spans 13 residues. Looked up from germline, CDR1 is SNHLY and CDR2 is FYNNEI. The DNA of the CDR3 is TGTGCCAGCACGGCAGAACACGGAGAAGAACTGTTTTTT. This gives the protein CASTAEHGEELFF.

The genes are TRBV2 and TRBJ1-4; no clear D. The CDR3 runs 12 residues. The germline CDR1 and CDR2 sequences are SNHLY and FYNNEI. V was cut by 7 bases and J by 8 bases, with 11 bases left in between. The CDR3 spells CASTPLGEKLFF. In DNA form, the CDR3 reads TGTGCCAGCACCCCCCTAGGGGAAAAACTGTTTTTT.

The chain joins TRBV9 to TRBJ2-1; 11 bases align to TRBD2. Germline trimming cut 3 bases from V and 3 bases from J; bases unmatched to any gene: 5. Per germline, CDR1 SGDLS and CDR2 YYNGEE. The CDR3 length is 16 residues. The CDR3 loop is CASSAKTSGGYNEQFF. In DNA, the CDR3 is TGTGCCAGCAGCGCCAAAACTAGCGGGGGCTACAATGAGCAGTTCTTC.

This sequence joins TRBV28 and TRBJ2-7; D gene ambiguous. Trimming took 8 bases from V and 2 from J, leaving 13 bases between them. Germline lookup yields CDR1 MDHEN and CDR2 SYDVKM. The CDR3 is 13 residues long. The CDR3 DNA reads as TGTGCCAGCGGCCCCGGACGGGCCTACGAGCAGTACTTC. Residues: CASGPGRAYEQYF.

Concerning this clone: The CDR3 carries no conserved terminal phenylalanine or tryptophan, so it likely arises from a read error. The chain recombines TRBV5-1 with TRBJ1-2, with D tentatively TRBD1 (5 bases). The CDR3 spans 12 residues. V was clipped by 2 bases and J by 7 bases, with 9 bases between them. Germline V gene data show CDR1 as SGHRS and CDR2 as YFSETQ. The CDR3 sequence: CASSLGQGGYTL. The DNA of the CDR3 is TGCGCCAGCAGCTTAGGGCAGGGTGGCTACACCCTC.